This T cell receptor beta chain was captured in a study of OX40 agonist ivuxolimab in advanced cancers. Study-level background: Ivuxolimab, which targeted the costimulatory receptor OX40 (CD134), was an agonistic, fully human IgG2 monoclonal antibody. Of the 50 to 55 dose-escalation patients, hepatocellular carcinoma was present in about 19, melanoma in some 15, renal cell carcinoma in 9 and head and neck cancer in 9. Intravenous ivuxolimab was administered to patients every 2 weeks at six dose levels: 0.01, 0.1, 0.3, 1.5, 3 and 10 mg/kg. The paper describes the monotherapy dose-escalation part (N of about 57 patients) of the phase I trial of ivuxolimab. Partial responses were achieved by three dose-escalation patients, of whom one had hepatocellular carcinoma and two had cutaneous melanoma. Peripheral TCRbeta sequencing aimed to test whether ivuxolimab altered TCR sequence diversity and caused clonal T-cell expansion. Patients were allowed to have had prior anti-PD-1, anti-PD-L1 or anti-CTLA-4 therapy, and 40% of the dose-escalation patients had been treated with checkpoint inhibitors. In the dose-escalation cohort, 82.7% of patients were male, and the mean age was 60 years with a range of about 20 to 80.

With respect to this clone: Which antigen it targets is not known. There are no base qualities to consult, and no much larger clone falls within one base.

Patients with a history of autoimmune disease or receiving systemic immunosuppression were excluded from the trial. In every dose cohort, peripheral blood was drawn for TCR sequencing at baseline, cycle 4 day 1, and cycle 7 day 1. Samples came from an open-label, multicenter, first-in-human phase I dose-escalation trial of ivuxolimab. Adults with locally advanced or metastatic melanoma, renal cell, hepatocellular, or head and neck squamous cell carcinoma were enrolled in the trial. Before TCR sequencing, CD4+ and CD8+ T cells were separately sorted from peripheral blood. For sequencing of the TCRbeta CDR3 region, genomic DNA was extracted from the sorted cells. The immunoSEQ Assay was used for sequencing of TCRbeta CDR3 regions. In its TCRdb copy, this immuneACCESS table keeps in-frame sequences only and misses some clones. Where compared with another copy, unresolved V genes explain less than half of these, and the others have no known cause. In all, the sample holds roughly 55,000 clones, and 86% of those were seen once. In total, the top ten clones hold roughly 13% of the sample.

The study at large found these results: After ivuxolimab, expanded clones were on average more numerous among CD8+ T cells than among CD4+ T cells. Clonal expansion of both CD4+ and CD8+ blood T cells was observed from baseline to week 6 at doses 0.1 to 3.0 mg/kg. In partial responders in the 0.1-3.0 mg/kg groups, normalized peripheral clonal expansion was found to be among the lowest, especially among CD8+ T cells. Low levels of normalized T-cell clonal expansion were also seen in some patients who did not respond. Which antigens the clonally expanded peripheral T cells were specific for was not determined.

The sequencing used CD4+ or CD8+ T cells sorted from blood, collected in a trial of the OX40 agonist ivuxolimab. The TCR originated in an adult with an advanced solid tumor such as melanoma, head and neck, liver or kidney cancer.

The CDR3 region: CASSLGLAPPADTSTDTQYF. The sequenced DNA is TGTGCCAGCAGCCTTGGTTTGGCGCCCCCTGCCGACACTAGCACAGATACGCAGTATTTT. The receptor chain draws on TRBV13 and TRBJ2-3, with the D gene not clear enough to name. The CDR3 goes from the cysteine to the phenylalanine over 20 residues. The read is trimmed to its CDR3 DNA, 60 bases read in frame from base 1. Based on the germline V gene (reference sequence), the CDR1 and CDR2 sequences are PRHDT and FYEKMQ. V lost 5 bases and J lost 0 bases; the stretch between them is 27 bases long.